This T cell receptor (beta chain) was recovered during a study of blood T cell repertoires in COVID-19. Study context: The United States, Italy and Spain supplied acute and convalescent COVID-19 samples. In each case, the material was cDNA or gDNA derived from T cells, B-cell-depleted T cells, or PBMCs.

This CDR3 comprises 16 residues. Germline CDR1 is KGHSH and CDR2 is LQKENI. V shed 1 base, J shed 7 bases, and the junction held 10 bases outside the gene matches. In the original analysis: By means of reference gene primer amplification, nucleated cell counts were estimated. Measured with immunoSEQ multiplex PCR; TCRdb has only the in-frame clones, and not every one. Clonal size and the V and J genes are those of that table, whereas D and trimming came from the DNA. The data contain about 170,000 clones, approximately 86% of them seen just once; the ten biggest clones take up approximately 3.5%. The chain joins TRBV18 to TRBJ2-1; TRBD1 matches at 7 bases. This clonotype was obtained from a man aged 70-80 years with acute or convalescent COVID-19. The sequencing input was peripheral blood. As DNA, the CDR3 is TGTGCCAGCTCACCACTGTCCGGGACAGTTGGAAATGAGCAGTTCTTC. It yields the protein CASSPLSGTVGNEQFF.